The clone carrying this T cell receptor (beta chain) was observed once. As originally analysed: Reference gene primers were amplified, and this amplification served to estimate nucleated cell counts. TCRdb's copy holds only in-frame clones and misses some; the assay was immunoSEQ multiplex PCR. V and J calls plus clone size are reproduced from that table; the DNA served to infer D and trimming. The sample has fewer than 150,000 clones; more than 70% are singletons. The germline V gene encodes CDR1 SGHRS and CDR2 YFSETQ. The V end was cut by 0 bases, the J end by 0 bases, with 9 bases between. This CDR3 region has 15 residues. The data are from a study of blood T cell repertoires in COVID-19. Study context: Sources were T cells, B-cell-depleted T cells, or PBMCs; the material itself was cDNA or gDNA.

This receptor was taken from a middle-aged man with active or convalescent COVID-19. V usage is TRBV5-1 and J usage is TRBJ1-1, with D maybe TRBD1 (6 bases). Sequencing was performed on peripheral blood. The CDR3 spells CASSLGTAMNTEAFF. In DNA form, the CDR3 reads TGCGCCAGCAGCTTGGGGACAGCTATGAACACTGAAGCTTTCTTT.